This TCR beta chain was retrieved from a study of blood T cells in healthy people across ages. There are a few counts of this clonotype. Its antigen is not known. Study conclusions and caveats: Diversity estimated from one million T cells was considered an underestimate.

Looked up from germline, CDR1 is KGHDR and CDR2 is SFDVKD. V lost 2 bases, J lost 6 bases, and 0 bases stayed unmatched. The CDR3 totals 14 residues. A J-beta primer mix and a sample-barcoded 5' primer were used in a second PCR of about 7 to 12 cycles. TCRdb re-called the 5' RACE reads through MiXCR, storing one row per CDR3 protein. The top ten clones hold 7% to 9.5% of a sample with around 1,500,000 distinct CDR3 sequences, 42% of them seen once. The sequenced sample was blood. The chain employs TRBV24-1 and TRBJ1-2; 12 bases agree with TRBD1. The receptor was derived from a woman aged 18 to 35 in good health. The CDR3 here is CATSDWDRGHGYTF. CDR3 in DNA: TGTGCCACCAGTGATTGGGACAGGGGGCATGGCTACACCTTC.